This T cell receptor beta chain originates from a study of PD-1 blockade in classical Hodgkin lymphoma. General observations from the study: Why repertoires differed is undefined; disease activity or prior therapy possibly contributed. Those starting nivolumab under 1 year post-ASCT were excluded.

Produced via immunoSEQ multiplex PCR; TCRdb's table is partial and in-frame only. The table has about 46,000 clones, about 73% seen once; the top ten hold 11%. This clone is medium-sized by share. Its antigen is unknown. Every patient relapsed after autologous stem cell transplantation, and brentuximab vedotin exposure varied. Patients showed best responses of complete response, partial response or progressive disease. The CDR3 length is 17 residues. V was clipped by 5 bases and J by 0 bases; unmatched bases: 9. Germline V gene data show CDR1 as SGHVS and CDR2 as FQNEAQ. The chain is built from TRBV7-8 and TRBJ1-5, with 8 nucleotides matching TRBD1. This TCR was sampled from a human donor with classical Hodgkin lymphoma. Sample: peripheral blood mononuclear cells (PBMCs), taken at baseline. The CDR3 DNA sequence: TGTGCCAGCAGCCCCCTTACAGGGGGAATTAGCAATCAGCCCCAGCATTTT. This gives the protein CASSPLTGGISNQPQHF.